The clone carrying this TCR beta chain was counted between two and nine times. Its antigen is as yet unknown. Trimming cost V 4 bases and J 0 bases; bases outside gene matches: 6. This CDR3 has 16 residues. Per the germline V gene, CDR1 is SGHAT and CDR2 is FQDESV (reference sequence). The sample comes from a study of cytomegalovirus exposure and HLA in healthy donors. Broader study findings: Sequences of the TCR beta chain were said to predict the HLA-A and HLA-B alleles of most subjects accurately. Within an earlier analysis, most TCR beta V segments proved productive either about 87% or about 30% of the time.

The PCR ran on 60 Vbeta and 13 Jbeta primers. The method was immunoSEQ multiplex PCR; TCRdb's version includes in-frame clones alone and lacks a portion of them. Here the sample spans around 120,000 clones, roughly 65% being singletons. Sequencing was done on a sample of PBMCs. The receptor was derived from a man between 40 and 49 years old in good health and CMV-seropositive. V and J are TRBV11-1 and TRBJ2-7; 10 bases fit TRBD2. CDR3 amino acids: CASSYLASGSSYEQYF. DNA of the CDR3: TGTGCCAGCAGCTACCTGGCTAGCGGGAGCTCCTACGAGCAGTACTTC.